This entry features one TCR beta chain sequence. Its antigen is unknown. This entry belongs to a study of cytomegalovirus exposure and HLA in healthy donors. Study-wide points: It was assumed in the presence/absence analyses that sequencing depth was roughly uniform across donors.

Trimming took 2 bases from V and 2 from J, leaving 12 bases between them. This CDR3 is 14 amino acids long. Germline-derived CDR1 and CDR2 are GTSNPN and SVGIG (reference sequence). The PCR made use of 60 Vbeta and 13 Jbeta primers. The protocol was immunoSEQ multiplex PCR, while the TCRdb copy is restricted to in-frame clones and leaves out a portion. Of 120,000 or so clones detected, about 79% appear once; the ten largest clones hold 1.5% to 2.5%. This sequence originates from a man aged 18-30 years in good health and CMV-seronegative. The chain is built from TRBV30 and TRBJ2-5, with TRBD1 as a possible D gene (6 bases). Source material: PBMCs. The CDR3 sequence: CAWSYTGSQETQYF. CDR3 DNA: TGTGCCTGGAGTTATACAGGGTCTCAAGAGACCCAGTACTTC.